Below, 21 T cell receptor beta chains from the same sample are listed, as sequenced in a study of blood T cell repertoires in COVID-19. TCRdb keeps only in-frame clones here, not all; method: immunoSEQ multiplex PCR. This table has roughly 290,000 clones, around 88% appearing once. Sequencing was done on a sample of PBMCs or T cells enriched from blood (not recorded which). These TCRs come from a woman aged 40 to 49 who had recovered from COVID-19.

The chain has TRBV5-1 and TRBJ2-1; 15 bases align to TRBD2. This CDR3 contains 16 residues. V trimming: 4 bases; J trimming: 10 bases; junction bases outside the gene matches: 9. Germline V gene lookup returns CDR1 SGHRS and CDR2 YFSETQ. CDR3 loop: CASSTGLAGGASEQFF. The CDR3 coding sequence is TGCGCCAGCAGCACGGGACTAGCGGGAGGAGCCTCGGAGCAGTTCTTC.

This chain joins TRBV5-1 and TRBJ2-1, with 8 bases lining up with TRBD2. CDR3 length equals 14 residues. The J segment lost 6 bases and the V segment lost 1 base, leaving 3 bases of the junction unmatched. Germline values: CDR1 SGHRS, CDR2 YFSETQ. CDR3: CASSLTSGPNEQFF. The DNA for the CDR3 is TGCGCCAGCAGCTTGACTAGCGGACCCAATGAGCAGTTCTTC.

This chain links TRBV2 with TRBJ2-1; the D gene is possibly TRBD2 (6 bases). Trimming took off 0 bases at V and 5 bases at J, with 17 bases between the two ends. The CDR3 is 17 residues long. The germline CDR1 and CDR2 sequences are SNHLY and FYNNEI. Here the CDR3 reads CASSEALFAGTDNEQFF. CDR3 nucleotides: TGTGCCAGCAGTGAAGCGCTTTTTGCGGGAACCGACAATGAGCAGTTCTTC.

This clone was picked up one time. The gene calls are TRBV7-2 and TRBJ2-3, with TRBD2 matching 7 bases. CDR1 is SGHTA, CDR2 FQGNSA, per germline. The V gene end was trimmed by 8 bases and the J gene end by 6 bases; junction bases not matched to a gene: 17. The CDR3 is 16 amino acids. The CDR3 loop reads CASGVEGRGSQDTQYF. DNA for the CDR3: TGTGCCAGCGGGGTGGAGGGGCGGGGGTCCCAGGATACGCAGTATTTT.

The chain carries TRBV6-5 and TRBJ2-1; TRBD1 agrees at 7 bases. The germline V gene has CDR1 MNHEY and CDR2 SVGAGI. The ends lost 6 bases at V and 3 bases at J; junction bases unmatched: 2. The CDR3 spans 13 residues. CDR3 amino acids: CASRQGSYNEQFF. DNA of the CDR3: TGTGCCAGCAGACAGGGGAGCTACAATGAGCAGTTCTTC.

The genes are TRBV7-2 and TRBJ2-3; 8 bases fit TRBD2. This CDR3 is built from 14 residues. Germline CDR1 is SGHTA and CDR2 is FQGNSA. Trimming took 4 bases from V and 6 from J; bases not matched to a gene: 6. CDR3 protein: CASSYTSGRDTQYF. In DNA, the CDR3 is TGTGCCAGCAGCTATACTAGCGGTCGGGATACGCAGTATTTT.

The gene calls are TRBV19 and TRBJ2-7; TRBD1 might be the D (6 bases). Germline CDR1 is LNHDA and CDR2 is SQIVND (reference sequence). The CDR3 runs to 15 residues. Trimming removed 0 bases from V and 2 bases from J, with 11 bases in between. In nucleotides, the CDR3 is TGTGCCAGTAGTATAGAAGACAGGCGGACCTACGAGCAGTACTTC. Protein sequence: CASSIEDRRTYEQYF.

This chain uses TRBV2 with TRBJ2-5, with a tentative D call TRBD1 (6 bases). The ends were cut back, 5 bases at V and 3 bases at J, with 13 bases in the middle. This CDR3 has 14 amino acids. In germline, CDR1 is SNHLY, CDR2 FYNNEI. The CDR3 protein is CASSFIEGEETQYF. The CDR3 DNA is TGTGCCAGCAGTTTTATTGAGGGGGAAGAGACCCAGTACTTC. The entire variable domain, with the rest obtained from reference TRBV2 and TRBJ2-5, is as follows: EPEVTQTPSHQVTQMGQEVILRCVPISNHLYFYWYRQILGQKVEFLVSFYNNEISEKSEIFDDQFSVERPDGSNFTLKIRSTKLEDSAMYFCASSFIEGEETQYFGPGTRLLVL.

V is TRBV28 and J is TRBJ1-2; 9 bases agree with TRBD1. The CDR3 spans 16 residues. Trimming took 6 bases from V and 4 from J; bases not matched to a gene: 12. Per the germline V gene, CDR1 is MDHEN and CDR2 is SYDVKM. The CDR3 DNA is TGTGCCAGCAGCGAAACCCGCGGACAGGGGCCCTATGGCTACACCTTC. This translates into CASSETRGQGPYGYTF.

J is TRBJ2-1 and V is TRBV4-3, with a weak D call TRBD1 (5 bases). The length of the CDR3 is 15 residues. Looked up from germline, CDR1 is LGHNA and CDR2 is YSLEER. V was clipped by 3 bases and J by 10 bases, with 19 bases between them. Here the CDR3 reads CASSQGQGTIGEQFF. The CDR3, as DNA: TGCGCCAGCAGCCAGGGTCAGGGTACAATCGGGGAGCAGTTCTTC.

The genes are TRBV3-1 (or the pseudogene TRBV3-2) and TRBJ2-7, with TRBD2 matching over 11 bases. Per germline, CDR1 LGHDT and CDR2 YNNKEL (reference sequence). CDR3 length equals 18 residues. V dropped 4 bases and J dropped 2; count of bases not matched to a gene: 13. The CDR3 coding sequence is TGTGCCAGCAGCCTGCAAGGCCTAGCGGGAGGAAGGACCTACGAGCAGTACTTC. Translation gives CASSLQGLAGGRTYEQYF.

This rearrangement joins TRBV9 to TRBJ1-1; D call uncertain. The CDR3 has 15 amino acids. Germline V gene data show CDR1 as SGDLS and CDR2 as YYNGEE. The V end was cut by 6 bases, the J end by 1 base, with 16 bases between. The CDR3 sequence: CASTPEGRQNTEAFF. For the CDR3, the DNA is TGTGCCAGCACCCCCGAGGGCAGGCAGAACACTGAAGCTTTCTTT. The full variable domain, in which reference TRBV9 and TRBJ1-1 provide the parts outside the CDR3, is DSGVTQTPKHLITATGQRVTLRCSPRSGDLSVYWYQQSLDQGLQFLIQYYNGEERAKGNILERFSAQQFPDLHSELNLSSLELGDSALYFCASTPEGRQNTEAFFGQGTRLTVV.

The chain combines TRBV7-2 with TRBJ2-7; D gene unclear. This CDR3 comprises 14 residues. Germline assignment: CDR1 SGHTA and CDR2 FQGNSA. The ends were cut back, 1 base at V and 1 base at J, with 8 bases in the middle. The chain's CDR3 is CASSLEPQSYEQYF. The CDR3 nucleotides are TGTGCCAGCAGCTTAGAGCCCCAATCCTACGAGCAGTACTTC.

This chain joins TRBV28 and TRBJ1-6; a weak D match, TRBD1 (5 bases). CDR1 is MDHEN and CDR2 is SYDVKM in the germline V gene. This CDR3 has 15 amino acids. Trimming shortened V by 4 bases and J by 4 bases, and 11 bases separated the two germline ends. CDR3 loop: CASSSTALYNSPLHF. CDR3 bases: TGTGCCAGCAGTTCGACAGCTTTATATAATTCACCCCTCCACTTT.

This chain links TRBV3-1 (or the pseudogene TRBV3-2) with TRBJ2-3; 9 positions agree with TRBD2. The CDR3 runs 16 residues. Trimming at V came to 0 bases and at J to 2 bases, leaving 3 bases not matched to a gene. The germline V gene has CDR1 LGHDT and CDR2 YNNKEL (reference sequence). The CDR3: CASSQDLAGTTDTQYF. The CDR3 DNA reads TGTGCCAGCAGCCAAGACCTAGCGGGAACCACAGATACGCAGTATTTT.

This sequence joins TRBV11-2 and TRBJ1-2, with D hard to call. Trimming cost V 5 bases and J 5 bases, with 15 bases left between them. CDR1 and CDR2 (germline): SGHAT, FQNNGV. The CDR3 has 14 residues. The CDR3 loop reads CASSLPGSGYGYTF. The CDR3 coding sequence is TGTGCCAGCAGCCTTCCGGGATCGGGGTATGGCTACACCTTC.

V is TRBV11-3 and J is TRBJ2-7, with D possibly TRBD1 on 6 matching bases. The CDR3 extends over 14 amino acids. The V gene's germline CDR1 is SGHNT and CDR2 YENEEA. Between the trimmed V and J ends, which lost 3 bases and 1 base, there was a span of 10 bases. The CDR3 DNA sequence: TGTGCCAGCAGCTTGGAACAGGGTTCCTACGAGCAGTACTTC. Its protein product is CASSLEQGSYEQYF.

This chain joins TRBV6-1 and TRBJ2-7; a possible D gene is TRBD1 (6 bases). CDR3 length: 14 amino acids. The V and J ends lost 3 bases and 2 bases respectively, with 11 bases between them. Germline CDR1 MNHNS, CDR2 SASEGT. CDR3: CASSEGHMAYEQYF. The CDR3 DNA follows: TGTGCCAGCAGTGAGGGACATATGGCCTACGAGCAGTACTTC.

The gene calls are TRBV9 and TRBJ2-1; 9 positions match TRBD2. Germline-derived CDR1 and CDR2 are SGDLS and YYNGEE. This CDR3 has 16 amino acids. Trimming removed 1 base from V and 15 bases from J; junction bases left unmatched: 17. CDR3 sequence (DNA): TGTGCCAGCAGCGTAAGTTTGGCTAGCGGGACCCTGGGGCTGTTCTTC. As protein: CASSVSLASGTLGLFF.

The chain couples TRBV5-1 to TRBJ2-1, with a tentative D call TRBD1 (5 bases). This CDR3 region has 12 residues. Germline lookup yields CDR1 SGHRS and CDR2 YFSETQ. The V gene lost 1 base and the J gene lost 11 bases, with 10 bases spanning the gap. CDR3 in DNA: TGCGCCAGCAGCTTGCTTCAGGGCCAGCAGTTCTTC. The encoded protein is CASSLLQGQQFF.

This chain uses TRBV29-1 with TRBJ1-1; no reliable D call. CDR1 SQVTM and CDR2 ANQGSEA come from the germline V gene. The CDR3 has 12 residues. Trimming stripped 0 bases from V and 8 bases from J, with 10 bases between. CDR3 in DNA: TGCAGCGTTGAAGATCGGGAGGTCGAAGCTTTCTTT. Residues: CSVEDREVEAFF.